The 5 T cell receptor beta chains presented below share a single source sample, sequenced in a study of tumor-infiltrating lymphocytes in primary liver carcinoma. Co-extracting RNA and DNA was done with about 20-33 mg of unsorted bulk tissue as input. The template, roughly 0.45 ug total RNA, yielded TCR beta cDNA made with a constant-region primer. Library construction for TCR beta comprised three nested multiplex PCR rounds performed with slightly modified ARM-PCR. Amplification in the first two PCR rounds was performed using TRBV1-TRBV30 forward primers and a C-beta reverse primer for 10 cycles each. TCRdb used MiXCR to reprocess the multiplex PCR reads, holding one entry per CDR3 protein. The repertoire consists of roughly 190,000 distinct CDR3 sequences, with 85% occurring once and the leading ten covering over 15%. Sequencing was performed on tumor tissue from primary liver carcinoma. These receptors originate from a man between 40 and 49 years old with primary liver carcinoma and hepatitis B virus infection.

V is TRBV9 and J is TRBJ2-7; TRBD2 matches 9 bases. The CDR3 totals 23 residues. With V trimmed by 0 bases and J by 4 bases, 29 bases remained unmatched. The germline CDR1 and CDR2 sequences are SGDLS and YYNGEE. CDR3 sequence: CASSVGRAELAGGRGPPLYEQYF. The DNA for the CDR3 is TGTGCCAGCAGCGTAGGACGTGCGGAACTGGCGGGAGGGCGTGGGCCCCCTCTTTACGAGCAGTACTTC.

Notes on this clonotype: At one end the junction does not follow the germline gene, possibly because of a read error. The rearrangement links TRBV10-3 to TRBJ2-4; D call uncertain. CDR3 length equals 15 residues. From germline, CDR1 is ENHRY and CDR2 SYGVKD. The DNA of the CDR3 is TGTGCCATCAGTGACAACTGGAAAGCCAGAAACATTCAGCATTTC. Amino acids: CAISDNWKARNIQHF.

Regarding this clonotype: The CDR3 ends on some other residue instead of the conserved phenylalanine or tryptophan, so this is likely a read error. The chain is built from TRBV19 and TRBJ2-1; 9 nucleotides agree with TRBD2. This CDR3 contains 15 residues. Losses at the gene ends were 3 bases for V and 4 bases for J; bases not matched to a gene: 4. Per the germline V gene, CDR1 is LNHDA and CDR2 is SQIVND (reference sequence). The CDR3 DNA reads as TGTGCCAGTAGTATCGGGACTAGCAGTTACAATGAGCAGTTCTTG. It is translated as CASSIGTSSYNEQFL.

Concerning this clonotype itself: This may arise from a read error, as a much more abundant clone is one base away. V gene TRBV10-2 combines with J gene TRBJ2-2, with D tentatively TRBD1 or TRBD2 (5 bases each). The CDR3 length is 13 residues. Germline CDR1 is WSHSY and CDR2 is SAAADI. CDR3 nucleotide sequence: TGCGCCAGCAGGACCTTAGGGACCGGGAAGCTGTTTTTT. This gives the protein CASRTLGTGKLFF.

As for this clonotype: A read error may account for a junction end that differs from germline. The rearrangement links TRBV11-2 to TRBJ1-6, with D unclear. Germline lookup yields CDR1 SGHAT and CDR2 FQNNGV. This CDR3 region has 16 residues. Written as DNA, the CDR3 is TGTGTCAGCAGCTTCGCCGCCGGGAGAGCGAATTCACCCCTCCAATTT. Amino acid sequence: CVSSFAAGRANSPLQF.